This passage covers 12 T cell receptor beta chains from one sample sequenced in a study of blood T cell repertoires in COVID-19. The repertoire was sequenced with immunoSEQ multiplex PCR; TCRdb's copy has only in-frame clones and lacks some. In the table there are 85,000 to 110,000 clones, approximately 84% of which are singletons. The sample comprised peripheral blood. Receptor source: a human donor in a cohort sampled during active COVID-19.

J is TRBJ2-5 and V is TRBV5-8, with 12 nucleotides matching TRBD2. The V and J ends lost 4 bases and 2 bases, in that order; junction bases with no gene match: 3. This CDR3 is built from 15 residues. CDR1 and CDR2 from the germline V gene are SGHTS and YDEGEE. The CDR3 here is CASSLGLAGQETQYF. CDR3 nucleotides: TGTGCCAGCAGCCTCGGACTAGCGGGGCAAGAGACCCAGTACTTC.

The rearrangement links TRBV7-3 to TRBJ2-3, with 15 positions matching TRBD2. Trimming removed 5 bases from V and 3 bases from J; junction bases left unmatched: 9. There are 18 residues in the CDR3. The germline CDR1 and CDR2 sequences are SGHTA and FQGTGA. The CDR3 DNA reads TGTGCCAGCAGCCTCGGACTAGCGGGGGGGCCACGGACAGATACGCAGTATTTT. Translation gives CASSLGLAGGPRTDTQYF.

The CDR3 coding sequence is TGTGCCAGTAGTGCCCGGACAGGGAATGAGCAGTTCTTC. Residues: CASSARTGNEQFF. The J gene is TRBJ2-1, the V gene TRBV19; 8 nucleotides line up with TRBD1. Trimming took 5 bases from V and 7 from J; bases not matched to a gene: 4. Germline assignment: CDR1 LNHDA and CDR2 SQIVND (reference sequence). The CDR3 covers 13 residues.

V and J are TRBV11-2 and TRBJ1-1; 8 positions match TRBD1. V was pared by 5 bases and J by 3 bases, with 5 bases of the junction left unmatched. CDR1 SGHAT and CDR2 FQNNGV come from the germline V gene. This CDR3 has 14 residues. The CDR3 DNA follows: TGTGCCAGCAGCCCCGCAGGGGGCTACACTGAAGCTTTCTTT. As protein: CASSPAGGYTEAFF.

This clone was detected only a few times. This rearrangement joins TRBV27 to TRBJ1-5; D unresolved. CDR1 is MNHEY, CDR2 SMNVEV, per germline (reference sequence). V was trimmed by 2 bases and J by 8 bases, leaving 10 bases between them. This CDR3 has 13 amino acids. As DNA, the CDR3 is TGTGCCAGCAGTTTAGGGCCTTGGGAGCCCCAGCATTTT. Its translation: CASSLGPWEPQHF.

This chain links TRBV27 with TRBJ1-1; the D is unclear. V was cut by 3 bases and J by 2 bases, with 10 bases left in between. The CDR3 runs 14 residues. CDR1 is MNHEY, CDR2 SMNVEV, per germline (reference sequence). Written as DNA, the CDR3 is TGTGCCAGCAGTTTTCTGGGCCTTAACACTGAAGCTTTCTTT. The encoded protein is CASSFLGLNTEAFF.

In its sample, this clone was seen a few times. The chain employs TRBV19 and TRBJ1-5; possibly TRBD1 for D (6 bases). The CDR3 consists of 13 residues. Germline CDR1 LNHDA, CDR2 SQIVND (reference sequence). V shed 7 bases and J shed 4 bases, with 11 bases lying between them. CDR3 sequence: CASNTGPNQPQHF. The CDR3 DNA is TGTGCCAGTAATACAGGGCCTAATCAGCCCCAGCATTTT.

This clone appeared a few times. This sequence joins TRBV20-1 and TRBJ2-1; no clear D. Germline V gene lookup returns CDR1 DFQATT and CDR2 SNEGSKA (reference sequence). The ends were cut back, 3 bases at V and 0 bases at J, with 12 bases in the middle. The CDR3 has 15 amino acids. CDR3 bases: TGCAGTGCTAGTCCGGTTAGTAGCTCCTACAATGAGCAGTTCTTC. This encodes CSASPVSSSYNEQFF.

The table lists this clone with a few counts. The V call is TRBV7-2, the J call TRBJ2-1, with 8 nucleotides matching TRBD1. Germline V gene data show CDR1 as SGHTA and CDR2 as FQGNSA. There are 14 residues in the CDR3. V lost 5 bases and J lost 8; bases outside the gene matches: 8. CDR3 bases: TGTGCCAGCAGCCCCCGGACAGGGCGGGATGAGCAGTTCTTC. Its translation: CASSPRTGRDEQFF.

This clone has more than one count but fewer than ten. The chain joins TRBV5-4 to TRBJ2-7; 11 bases are shared with TRBD2. With V trimmed by 4 bases and J by 4 bases, 7 bases remained unmatched. This CDR3 comprises 15 residues. The germline V gene has CDR1 SGHNT and CDR2 YYREEE (reference sequence). The CDR3 nucleotides are TGTGCCAGCAGCCTTCCGACTAGCGGGGTATACGAGCAGTACTTC. It codes for CASSLPTSGVYEQYF. The complete variable domain, with remaining parts taken from reference TRBV5-4 and TRBJ2-7, reads ETGVTQSPTHLIKTRGQQVTLRCSSQSGHNTVSWYQQALGQGPQFIFQYYREEENGRGNFPPRFSGLQFPNYSSELNVNALELDDSALYLCASSLPTSGVYEQYFGPGTRLTVT.

This chain uses TRBV11-2 with TRBJ2-5, with 8 bases identical to TRBD1. The CDR3 has 14 amino acids. The J segment lost 5 bases and the V segment lost 5 bases, leaving 7 bases of the junction unmatched. In germline, CDR1 is SGHAT, CDR2 FQNNGV. CDR3 loop: CASSIRTGRETQYF. The CDR3, as DNA: TGTGCCAGCAGCATTAGGACAGGGAGGGAGACCCAGTACTTC.

This clone occurred once. The genes are TRBV28 and TRBJ1-2; D is ambiguous. The germline gives CDR1 MDHEN, CDR2 SYDVKM. V lost 2 bases, J lost 5 bases, and 6 bases lay in between. The CDR3 spans 12 residues. CDR3 sequence (DNA): TGTGCCAGCAGTTTAGGAGCTTATGGCTACACCTTC. It yields the protein CASSLGAYGYTF.